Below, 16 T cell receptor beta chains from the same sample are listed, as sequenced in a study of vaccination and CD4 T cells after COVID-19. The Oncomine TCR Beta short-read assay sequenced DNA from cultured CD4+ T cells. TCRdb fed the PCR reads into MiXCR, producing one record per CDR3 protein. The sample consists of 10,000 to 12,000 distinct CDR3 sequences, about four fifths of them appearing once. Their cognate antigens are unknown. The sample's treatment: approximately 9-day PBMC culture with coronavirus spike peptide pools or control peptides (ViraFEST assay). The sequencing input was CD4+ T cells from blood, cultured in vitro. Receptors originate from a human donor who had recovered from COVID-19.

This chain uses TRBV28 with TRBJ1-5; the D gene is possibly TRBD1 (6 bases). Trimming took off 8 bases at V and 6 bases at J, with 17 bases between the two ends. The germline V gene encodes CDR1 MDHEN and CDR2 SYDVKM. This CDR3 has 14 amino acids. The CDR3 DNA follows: TGTGCCAGCGACCCTGCCGGGGGCGGTCAGCCCCAGCATTTT. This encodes CASDPAGGGQPQHF.

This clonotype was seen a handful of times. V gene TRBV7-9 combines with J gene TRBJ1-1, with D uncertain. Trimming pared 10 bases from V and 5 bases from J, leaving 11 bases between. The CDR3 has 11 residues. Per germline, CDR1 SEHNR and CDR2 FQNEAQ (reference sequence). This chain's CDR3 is CATVSGTEAFF. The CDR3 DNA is TGTGCCACTGTATCCGGTACTGAAGCTTTCTTT.

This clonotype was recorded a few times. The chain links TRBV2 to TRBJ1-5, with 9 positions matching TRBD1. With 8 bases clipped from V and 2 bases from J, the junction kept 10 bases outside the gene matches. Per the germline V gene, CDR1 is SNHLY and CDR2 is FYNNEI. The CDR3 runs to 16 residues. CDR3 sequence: CASGDLQGAGNQPQHF. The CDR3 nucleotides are TGTGCCAGCGGCGATCTACAGGGGGCTGGCAATCAGCCCCAGCATTTT.

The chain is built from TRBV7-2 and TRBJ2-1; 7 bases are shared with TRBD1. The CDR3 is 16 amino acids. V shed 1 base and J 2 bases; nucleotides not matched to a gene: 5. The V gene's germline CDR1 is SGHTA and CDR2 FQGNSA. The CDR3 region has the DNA TGTGCCAGCAGCTTAGGGTGGGGGACAGCCTACAATGAGCAGTTCTTC. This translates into CASSLGWGTAYNEQFF.

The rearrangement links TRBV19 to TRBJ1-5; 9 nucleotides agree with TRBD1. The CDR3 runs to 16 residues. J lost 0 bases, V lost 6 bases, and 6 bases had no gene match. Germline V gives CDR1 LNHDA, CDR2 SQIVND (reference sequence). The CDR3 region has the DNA TGTGCCAGTAGCCCGGGACAGGGATATAGCAATCAGCCCCAGCATTTT. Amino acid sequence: CASSPGQGYSNQPQHF.

The CDR3: CSRHWGSTDTQYF. The CDR3 DNA reads as TGCAGCCGCCACTGGGGTAGCACAGATACGCAGTATTTT. This sequence joins TRBV20-1 and TRBJ2-3; D remains unclear. Germline V gene sequence: CDR1 DFQATT, CDR2 SNEGSKA (reference sequence). The CDR3 is 13 residues long.

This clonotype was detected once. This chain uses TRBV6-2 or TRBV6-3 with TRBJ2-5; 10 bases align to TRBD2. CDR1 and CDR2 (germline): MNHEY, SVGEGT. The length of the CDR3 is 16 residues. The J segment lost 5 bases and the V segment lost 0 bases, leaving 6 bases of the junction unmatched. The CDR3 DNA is TGTGCCAGCAGTTACTCGGGACTAGCGTATATGGAGACCCAGTACTTC. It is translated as CASSYSGLAYMETQYF.

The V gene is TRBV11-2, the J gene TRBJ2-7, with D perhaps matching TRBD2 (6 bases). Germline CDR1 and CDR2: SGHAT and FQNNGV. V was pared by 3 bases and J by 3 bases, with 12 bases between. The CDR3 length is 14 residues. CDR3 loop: CASSLVGGIYEQYF. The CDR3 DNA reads TGTGCCAGCAGCTTGGTGGGAGGCATCTACGAGCAGTACTTC.

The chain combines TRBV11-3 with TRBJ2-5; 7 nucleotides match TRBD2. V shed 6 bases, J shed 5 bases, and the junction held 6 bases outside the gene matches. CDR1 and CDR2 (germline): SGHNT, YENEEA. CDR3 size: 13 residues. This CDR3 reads CASSQLGGETQYF. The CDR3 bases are TGTGCCAGCAGTCAACTCGGGGGGGAGACCCAGTACTTC.

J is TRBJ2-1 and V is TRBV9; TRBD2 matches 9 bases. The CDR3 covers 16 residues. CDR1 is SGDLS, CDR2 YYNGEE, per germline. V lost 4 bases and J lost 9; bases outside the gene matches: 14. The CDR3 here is CASSLEGSSGKAEQFF. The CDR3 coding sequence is TGTGCCAGCAGCTTAGAGGGGTCTAGCGGGAAGGCTGAGCAGTTCTTC.

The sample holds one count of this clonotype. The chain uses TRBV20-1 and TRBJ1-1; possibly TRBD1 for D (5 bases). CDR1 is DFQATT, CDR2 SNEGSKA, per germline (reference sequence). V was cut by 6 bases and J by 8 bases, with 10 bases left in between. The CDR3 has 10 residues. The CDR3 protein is CSAKYREAFF. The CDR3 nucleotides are TGCAGTGCGAAATACAGGGAAGCTTTCTTT.

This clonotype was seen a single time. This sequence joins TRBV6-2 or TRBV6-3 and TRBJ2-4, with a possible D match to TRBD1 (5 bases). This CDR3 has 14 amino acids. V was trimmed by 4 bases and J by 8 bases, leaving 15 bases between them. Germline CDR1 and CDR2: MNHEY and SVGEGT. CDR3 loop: CASSWHQGGDIQYF. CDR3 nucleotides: TGTGCCAGCAGTTGGCACCAGGGCGGAGACATTCAGTACTTC.

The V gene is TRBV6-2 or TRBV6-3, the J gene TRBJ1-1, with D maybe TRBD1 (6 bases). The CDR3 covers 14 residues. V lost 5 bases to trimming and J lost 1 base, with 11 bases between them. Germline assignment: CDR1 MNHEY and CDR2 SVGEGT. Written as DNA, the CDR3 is TGTGCCAGCAGTGCCACAGGGCGGAACACTGAAGCTTTCTTT. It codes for CASSATGRNTEAFF.

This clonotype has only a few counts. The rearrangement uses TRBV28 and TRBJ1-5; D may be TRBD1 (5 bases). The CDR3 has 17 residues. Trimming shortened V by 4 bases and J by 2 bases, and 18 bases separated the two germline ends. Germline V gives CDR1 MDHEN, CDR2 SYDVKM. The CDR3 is CASSSPKIQGGNQPQHF. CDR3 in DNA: TGTGCCAGCAGTTCCCCCAAAATTCAGGGAGGCAATCAGCCCCAGCATTTT.

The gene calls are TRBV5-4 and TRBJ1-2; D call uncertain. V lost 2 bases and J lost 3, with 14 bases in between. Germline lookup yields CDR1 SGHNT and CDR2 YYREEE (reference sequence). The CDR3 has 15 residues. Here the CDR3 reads CASSFGLSLDYGYTF. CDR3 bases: TGTGCCAGCAGCTTCGGACTGTCATTGGACTATGGCTACACCTTC.

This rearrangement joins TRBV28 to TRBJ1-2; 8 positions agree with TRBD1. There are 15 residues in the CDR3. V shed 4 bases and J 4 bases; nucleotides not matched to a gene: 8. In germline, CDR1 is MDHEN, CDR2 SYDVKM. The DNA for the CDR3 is TGTGCCAGCAGTTCTCATACCGGGACAGGCTATGGCTACACCTTC. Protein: CASSSHTGTGYGYTF.